This is a list of T cell receptor beta chains from one sample in a study of CD8 T cells in ankylosing spondylitis. TCRdb reprocessed the 5' RACE reads via MiXCR and lists one record per CDR3 protein. The sample lists about 450,000 distinct CDR3 sequences; more than 25% were seen once. Material for sequencing was blood, either unsorted or a sorted T cell fraction (not recorded which). These receptor sequences come from a male donor with ankylosing spondylitis. The CDR3 runs from the conserved cysteine through the conserved F or W. The D gene is left open where the match is weak. A row's size may be missing; if present it is once, few, many or a size class.

J	V	size	D	DNA	CDR3
TRBJ1-2	TRBV20-1	few	-	TGCAGTGCTTGGAGAAAGGATAACTATGGCTACACCTTC	CSAWRKDNYGYTF
TRBJ1-4	TRBV29-1	-	-	TGCAGCGTGGGTACAACTAATGAAAAACTGTTTTTT	CSVGTTNEKLFF
TRBJ1-1	TRBV5-1	-	TRBD1	TGCGCCAGCTCGACAGGGAGCCGGGGCACTGAAGCTTTCTTT	CASSTGSRGTEAFF
TRBJ1-6	TRBV10-3	-	-	TGTGCCATCAGTGAGTCTCGGATCAATTCACCCCTCCACTTT	CAISESRINSPLHF
TRBJ1-6	TRBV20-1	-	TRBD1	TGCAGTGCTAGTACCTCACAGGGGGCAGGATCACCCCTCCACTTT	CSASTSQGAGSPLHF
TRBJ2-7	TRBV7-6	few	TRBD2	TGTGCCAGCAGCTCCGGGGGGGTCTACGAGCAGTACTTC	CASSSGGVYEQYF
TRBJ2-1	TRBV7-2	-	-	TGTGCCAGCAGCTTAGTCGTGGGCTTGGGGAATGAGCAGTTCTTC	CASSLVVGLGNEQFF
TRBJ2-3	TRBV25-1	few	-	TGTGCCAGCAGTGAGACTCTACGTACGGATACGCAGTATTTT	CASSETLRTDTQYF
TRBJ2-3	TRBV20-1	-	TRBD2	TGCAGTGCTAGAGATTTCGCGGGAGACATCACAGATACGCAGTATTTT	CSARDFAGDITDTQYF
TRBJ2-7	TRBV10-3	few	-	TGTGCCATCAGTGACAGGGACACCTCCTACGAGCAGTACTTC	CAISDRDTSYEQYF
TRBJ1-3	TRBV5-5	many	-	TGTGCCAGCAGCTTGGATTTTAGGACCTCCGGAAACACCATATATTTT	CASSLDFRTSGNTIYF
TRBJ2-1	TRBV20-1	-	TRBD2	TGCAGTGCTACACCTAGGGTGGGACTAGCTTACGATGAGCAGTTCTTC	CSATPRVGLAYDEQFF
TRBJ2-1	TRBV20-1	-	-	TGCAGTGCCCCAGAGCGGTCCCGACGTAATGAGCAGTTCTTC	CSAPERSRRNEQFF
TRBJ2-6	TRBV28	-	TRBD1	TGTGCCAGCAGCTTGACAGGGGTTGGGGCCAACGTCCTGACTTTC	CASSLTGVGANVLTF
TRBJ2-1	TRBV19	-	TRBD1	TGTGCCAGTAGTTACAGGGGGCCAGGTGAGCAGTTCTTC	CASSYRGPGEQFF
TRBJ2-5	TRBV20-1	-	-	TGCAGTGCTGCTAGAGGAGAGACCCAGTACTTC	CSAARGETQYF
TRBJ2-7	TRBV20-1	-	TRBD2	TGCAGTGCCACGGGACTAGGTCCCCTCGAGCAGTACTTC	CSATGLGPLEQYF
TRBJ2-2	TRBV28	-	-	TGTGCCAGCAAGGAACAACAGAACACCGGGGAGCTGTTTTTT	CASKEQQNTGELFF
TRBJ1-2	TRBV3-1	-	TRBD1	TGTGCCAGCAGCCAAGGGACAGGGAGGGCCTATGGCTACACCTTC	CASSQGTGRAYGYTF
TRBJ2-5	TRBV2	-	TRBD1	TGTGCCAGCAGAGACAGGGGGGGAGGACAAGAGACCCAGTACTTC	CASRDRGGGQETQYF
TRBJ2-5	TRBV29-1	-	-	TGCAGCGTTGAAGAAGGCCAGACCCAGTACTTC	CSVEEGQTQYF
TRBJ2-1	TRBV10-1	-	TRBD2	TGCGCCAGCAGTGAAGGCGGGAGTAGGGGTGAGCAGTTCTTC	CASSEGGSRGEQFF
TRBJ2-7	TRBV12-3/TRBV12-4	many	TRBD1	TGTGCCAGCAGTTTTCGGGACAGGGACTACGAGCAGTACTTC	CASSFRDRDYEQYF
TRBJ2-3	TRBV6-2/TRBV6-3	-	TRBD2	TGTGCCAGCAGTCGACTCGGACTAGCGGGAGGCAGCACAGATACGCAGTATTTT	CASSRLGLAGGSTDTQYF
TRBJ2-6	TRBV11-1	-	-	TGTGCCAGCAGAGAGATCAGAGCTGAGGGTACTGGGGCCAACGTCCTGACTTTC	CASREIRAEGTGANVLTF
TRBJ1-1	TRBV29-1	-	-	TGCAGCGTTGAAGATGGGACACCCTACACTGAAGCTTTCTTT	CSVEDGTPYTEAFF
TRBJ1-1	TRBV11-2	-	-	TGTGCCAGCATGGGACCCATGAACACTGAAGCTTTCTTT	CASMGPMNTEAFF
TRBJ2-7	TRBV29-1	-	-	TGCAGCGGGGAGAGGCCCAGGTGGTGTTTTTACGAGCAGTACTTC	CSGERPRWCFYEQYF
TRBJ1-6	TRBV7-9	few	-	TGTGCCAGCAGCTTAAACTGGCAGACTAATTCACCCCTCCACTTT	CASSLNWQTNSPLHF
TRBJ2-5	TRBV12-5	many	-	TGTGCTAGTGGACAGCAAGAGACCCAGTACTTC	CASGQQETQYF
TRBJ1-4	TRBV10-3	-	-	TGTGCCATCAGTGAGTCAGCGCCGGGGTCGGGTGAAAAACTGTTTTTT	CAISESAPGSGEKLFF
TRBJ1-1	TRBV24-1	few	-	TGTGCCACCAGTCAGGGAGAGAACACTGAAGCTTTCTTT	CATSQGENTEAFF
TRBJ1-1	TRBV3-1	-	-	TGTGCCAGCAGCCAGGGCCGTATGAACACTGAAGCTTTCTTT	CASSQGRMNTEAFF
TRBJ2-6	TRBV6-1	-	-	TGTGCCAGCAGTGAAGCCGGGGCCAACGTCCTGACTTTC	CASSEAGANVLTF
TRBJ2-3	TRBV4-2	few	-	TGTGCCAGCAGCCAAGTAGGGGGAGAGGGTCTAGATACGCAGTATTTT	CASSQVGGEGLDTQYF
TRBJ1-1	TRBV7-2	-	-	TGTGCCAGCAGCTTAATTGTCTACAACACTGAAGCTTTCTTT	CASSLIVYNTEAFF
TRBJ2-5	TRBV5-1	many	TRBD2	TGTGCCAGCAGCTCTAGCGGGAGAGAGACCCAGTACTTC	CASSSSGRETQYF
TRBJ1-1	TRBV20-1	few	-	TGCAGTGCTTGGACCAGGGCCGGGGATGAAGCTTTCTTT	CSAWTRAGDEAFF
TRBJ1-1	TRBV4-1	-	-	TGCGCCAGCAGCCGTGGAGATCAACTGGAAGCTTTCTTT	CASSRGDQLEAFF
TRBJ2-3	TRBV10-3	few	TRBD1	TGTGCCATCAACCGGGACAGGGCGGCAGATACGCAGTATTTT	CAINRDRAADTQYF
TRBJ2-2	TRBV7-9	-	TRBD1	TGTGCCAGCAGTTCAGGGGGCCTCGGGGAGCTGTTTTTT	CASSSGGLGELFF
TRBJ2-3	TRBV5-1	few	TRBD1	TGCGCCAGCAGCGTAGCACAGGGGAGCACAGATACGCAGTATTTT	CASSVAQGSTDTQYF
TRBJ1-1	TRBV5-5	few	-	TGTGCCAGCACCTCGGAAGGGATGAACACTGAAGCTTTCTTT	CASTSEGMNTEAFF